This is a list of T cell receptor beta chains from one sample in a study of blood T cell repertoires in COVID-19. Assay used: immunoSEQ multiplex PCR; TCRdb lists only in-frame clones, some missing. This table has approximately 170,000 clones, 70% to 90% appearing once. The sequencing sample was made of peripheral blood. The origin of the receptors is a man younger than 40 with acute or convalescent COVID-19. CDR3s leave out the opening cysteine and the closing phenylalanine or tryptophan. The size field is filled for only some rows; it gives once, few, many or a size class.

CDR3: ASSPTSGEKQY
V: TRBV6-5
size: once

CDR3: ASSQDRSSGNTIY
V: TRBV3-1/TRBV3-2
size: .

CDR3: ASKGGASTGELF
V: TRBV2
size: once

CDR3: ASSSMQQVDTQY
V: TRBV7-8
size: .

CDR3: ASSSKAGQGNPEAF
V: TRBV7-9
size: .

CDR3: ASSQGLAPDTQY
V: TRBV4-2
size: .

CDR3: ASSRRQNYGYT
V: TRBV28
size: .

CDR3: ASRSSGGGKNIQY
V: TRBV28
size: .

CDR3: ASRTGGIWDSPLH
V: TRBV2
size: .

CDR3: ASSLYKIAGGFYNEQF
V: TRBV5-4
size: .

CDR3: ASTTGQGGTEAF
V: TRBV28
size: .

CDR3: ASSITGFDAEKLF
V: TRBV19
size: once

CDR3: ASSSPLRGTEAF
V: TRBV27
size: .

CDR3: ASRKDRTNSPLH
V: TRBV19
size: few

CDR3: ASSYLGNTEAF
V: TRBV6-6
size: few

CDR3: AWKTGQGVNQPQH
V: TRBV30
size: .

CDR3: ASSLGGRDTEAF
V: TRBV7-6
size: .

CDR3: ASSIVQGRATEAF
V: TRBV19
size: .

CDR3: ASIPRGRKETQY
V: TRBV28
size: .

CDR3: ASGRDRGGYNEQF
V: TRBV12-5
size: .

CDR3: ASSLEPGQLNSPLH
V: TRBV5-1
size: .

CDR3: ASSPGTGGIYEQY
V: TRBV28
size: .

CDR3: ASSLFFTTRGAGNTIY
V: TRBV5-1
size: .

CDR3: ASSPGTERVAF
V: TRBV7-6
size: .

CDR3: ASSQDLAGGPRNTQY
V: TRBV3-1/TRBV3-2
size: .

CDR3: ASSLDRGRNTEAF
V: TRBV7-2
size: few

CDR3: ASRPRGRGYEQY
V: TRBV28
size: .

CDR3: ASSQGIGGYGYT
V: TRBV4-1
size: few

CDR3: ASSPYSLSYEQY
V: TRBV27
size: .

CDR3: ASSLFTGTNRLSYEQY
V: TRBV7-8
size: .

CDR3: ATHRGLEAF
V: TRBV19
size: .

CDR3: ASSREIGVRSSNYGYT
V: TRBV5-4
size: .

CDR3: ATRPTSGRTDTQY
V: TRBV24-1
size: .

CDR3: ASSFSGQGTNTDTQY
V: TRBV28
size: .

CDR3: ARTQGARSEQY
V: TRBV2
size: .

CDR3: ASRLYGGTNEKLF
V: TRBV5-6
size: .

CDR3: ASSPGGTVYNEQF
V: TRBV9
size: .

CDR3: ASSHGGEAF
V: TRBV3-1/TRBV3-2
size: .

CDR3: ASSYSLGTENTEAF
V: TRBV6-5
size: .

CDR3: ASSLSVRNSYNEQF
V: TRBV5-6
size: .

CDR3: ASKPTGLADSPLH
V: TRBV6-5
size: .

CDR3: ASSSPRGEAF
V: TRBV28
size: .

CDR3: ASSIGTPNTEAF
V: TRBV19
size: .

CDR3: ASSFFKSSYNEQF
V: TRBV7-2
size: .

CDR3: ASSLEGDTEAF
V: TRBV7-3
size: once

CDR3: ASRGQGSYGYT
V: TRBV19
size: .

CDR3: ASRSEGHLREQF
V: TRBV14
size: .

CDR3: ASSLGPGQRELTQY
V: TRBV7-3
size: few

CDR3: ASSHKAGARAHYGYT
V: TRBV3-1/TRBV3-2
size: .

CDR3: ASSLEASSYEQY
V: TRBV28
size: .

CDR3: ASSYDGARVAF
V: TRBV6-2/TRBV6-3
size: .

CDR3: ASSQYIPGTGGSPLH
V: TRBV3-1/TRBV3-2
size: few

CDR3: ASSFRSGGYEQY
V: TRBV28
size: once